The T cell receptor beta chain described here comes from a study of shared clonotypes between healthy human individuals. The CDR3 runs 15 residues. V was cut by 0 bases and J by 5 bases, with 11 bases left in between. Germline loops: CDR1 SGDLS, CDR2 YYNGEE. About this clone itself: Other DNA sequences in the same sample also yield this CDR3.

The protocol was immunoSEQ multiplex PCR, while the TCRdb copy is restricted to in-frame clones and leaves out a portion. Found here are 400,000 to 500,000 clones, roughly 78% of them singletons; the top ten hold roughly 12%. Sequenced material: PBMCs. The chain combines TRBV9 with TRBJ1-4; D unclear. The receptor comes from a woman in her thirties or forties in good health. Some clones in this sample may be carry-over from other donors' samples. The CDR3 spells CASSVGGRRNEKLFF. CDR3 DNA: TGTGCCAGCAGCGTAGGAGGGCGCCGGAATGAAAAACTGTTTTTT.